Described below is a single T cell receptor (beta chain) sequence and its context. Original methodology: Reference gene primer amplification gave nucleated cell count estimates. Libraries were prepared by immunoSEQ multiplex PCR; TCRdb keeps only in-frame clonotypes and omits some of them. V and J calls and clone size are copied from that table; D and trimming were computed from the DNA. This sample carries about 63,000 clones, around nine tenths of them seen once, and the ten largest clones take around 20%. Germline CDR1 and CDR2: LNHNV and YYDKDF (reference sequence). Trimming took off 1 base at V and 3 bases at J, with 6 bases between the two ends. The CDR3 sequence is 13 residues long. The sample comes from a study of blood T cell repertoires in COVID-19. Across the study: Sample material is recorded as cDNA or gDNA derived from T cells, B-cell-depleted T cells, or PBMCs.

This sequence was found in a woman aged 80 or over with acute or convalescent COVID-19. The sequenced sample was peripheral blood. The V gene is TRBV15, the J gene TRBJ2-5; possibly TRBD1 for D (6 bases). The CDR3 loop reads CATSRGTEETQYF. The CDR3 bases are TGTGCCACCAGCAGAGGGACAGAAGAGACCCAGTACTTC.